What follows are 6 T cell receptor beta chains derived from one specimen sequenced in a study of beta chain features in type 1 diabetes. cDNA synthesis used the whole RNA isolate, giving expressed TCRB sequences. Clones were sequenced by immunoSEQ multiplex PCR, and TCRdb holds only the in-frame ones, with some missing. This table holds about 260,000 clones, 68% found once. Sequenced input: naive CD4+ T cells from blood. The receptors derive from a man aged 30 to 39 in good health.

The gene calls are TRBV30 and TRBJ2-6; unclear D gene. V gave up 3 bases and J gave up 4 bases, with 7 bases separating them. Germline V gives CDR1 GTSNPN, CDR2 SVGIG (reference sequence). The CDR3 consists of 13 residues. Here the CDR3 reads CAWRTLGANVLTF. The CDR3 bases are TGTGCCTGGAGGACGTTGGGGGCCAACGTCCTGACTTTC.

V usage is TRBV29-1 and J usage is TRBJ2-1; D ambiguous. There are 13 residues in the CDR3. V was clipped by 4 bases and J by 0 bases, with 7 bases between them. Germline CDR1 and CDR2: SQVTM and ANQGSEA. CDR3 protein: CSVGVTSYNEQFF. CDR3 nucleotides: TGCAGCGTTGGTGTCACCTCCTACAATGAGCAGTTCTTC.

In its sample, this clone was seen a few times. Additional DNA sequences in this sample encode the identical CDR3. The CDR3 here is CASSRGETQYF. The CDR3 DNA reads TGTGCCAGCAGCCGCGGGGAGACCCAGTACTTC. V usage is TRBV6-5 and J usage is TRBJ2-5; weak D call: TRBD2 (5 bases). CDR1 and CDR2 (germline): MNHEY, SVGAGI. This CDR3 region has 11 residues. Trimming took 6 bases from V and 5 from J, leaving 7 bases between them.

The CDR3 reads CASSNTGTGAWDEKLFF. CDR3 bases: TGTGCCAGCAGCAATACCGGGACAGGGGCGTGGGATGAAAAACTGTTTTTT. The rearrangement joins TRBV7-9 to TRBJ1-4; 10 positions match TRBD1. The germline V gene encodes CDR1 SEHNR and CDR2 FQNEAQ (reference sequence). The J segment lost 6 bases and the V segment lost 5 bases, leaving 12 bases of the junction unmatched. The CDR3 totals 17 residues.

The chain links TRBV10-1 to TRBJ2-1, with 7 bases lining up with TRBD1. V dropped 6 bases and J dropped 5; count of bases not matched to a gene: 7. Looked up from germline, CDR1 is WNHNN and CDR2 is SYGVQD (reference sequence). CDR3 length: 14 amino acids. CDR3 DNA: TGCGCCAGCAGCGGGGACAGTTTCCACAATGAGCAGTTCTTC. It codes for CASSGDSFHNEQFF.

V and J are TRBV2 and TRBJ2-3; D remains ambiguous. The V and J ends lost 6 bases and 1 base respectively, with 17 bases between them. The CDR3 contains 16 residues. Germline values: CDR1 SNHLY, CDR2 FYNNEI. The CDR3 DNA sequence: TGTGCCAGCAGCCCGGGCCCATCAGTGGGCACAGATACGCAGTATTTT. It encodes CASSPGPSVGTDTQYF.